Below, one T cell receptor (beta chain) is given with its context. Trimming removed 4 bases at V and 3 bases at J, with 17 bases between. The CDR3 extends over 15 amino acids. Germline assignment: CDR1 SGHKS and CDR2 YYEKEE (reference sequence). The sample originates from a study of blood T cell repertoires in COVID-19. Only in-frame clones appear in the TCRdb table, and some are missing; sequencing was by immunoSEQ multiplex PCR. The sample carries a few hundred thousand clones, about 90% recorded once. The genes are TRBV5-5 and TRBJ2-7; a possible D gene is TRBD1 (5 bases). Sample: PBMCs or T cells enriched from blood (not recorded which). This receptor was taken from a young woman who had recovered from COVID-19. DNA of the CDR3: TGTGCCAGCAGCCAGCACCACAGGACAAACTACGAGCAGTACTTC. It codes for CASSQHHRTNYEQYF.